Below, 29 T cell receptor beta chains from the same sample are listed, as sequenced in a study of regulatory T cells in long-lasting Graves disease. To make TCR beta libraries, researchers used iRepertoire HTBI primers and Arm-PCR of CDR3 regions. Using its own MiXCR run on the multiplex PCR reads, TCRdb lists one record per CDR3 protein. The sample carries around 400,000 distinct CDR3 sequences, around 15% recorded once. Time point noted: newly diagnosed GD, antithyroid drugs for less than 3 months. RNA extracted from PBMCs served as the sequencing template. The source material was peripheral blood mononuclear cells (PBMCs), sampled at new diagnosis, from a patient treated with antithyroid drugs. The receptor source for this set is a female donor with Graves disease.

This clonotype showed up many times. V usage is TRBV15 and J usage is TRBJ1-5; D is undetermined. CDR3 length: 17 amino acids. V lost 0 bases and J lost 0, with 12 bases in between. The germline V gene encodes CDR1 LNHNV and CDR2 YYDKDF (reference sequence). The CDR3 DNA follows: TGTGCCACCAGCAGAGATAAGGCCGGTTATAGCAATCAGCCCCAGCATTTT. It encodes CATSRDKAGYSNQPQHF.

The sample holds a few counts of this clonotype. The J gene is TRBJ2-5, the V gene TRBV20-1, with D possibly being TRBD1 (5 bases). This CDR3 is built from 14 residues. Trimming took 6 bases from V and 5 from J, leaving 19 bases between them. Germline lookup yields CDR1 DFQATT and CDR2 SNEGSKA (reference sequence). The CDR3 reads CSAQDVRGTETQYF. Here the CDR3 DNA reads TGCAGTGCCCAAGATGTTAGGGGAACGGAGACCCAGTACTTC.

The table lists this clonotype with many counts. The CDR3 nucleotides are TGTGCCTGGAGGCCAAACTATGGCTACACCTTC. Protein: CAWRPNYGYTF. The genes are TRBV30 and TRBJ1-2; D ambiguous. Germline CDR1 and CDR2: GTSNPN and SVGIG (reference sequence). Trimming took 3 bases from V and 2 from J, leaving 4 bases between them. The CDR3 totals 11 residues.

This clonotype has at least ten counts. This rearrangement joins TRBV2 to TRBJ1-2; tentatively, D is TRBD1 (6 bases). The CDR3 contains 13 residues. V was pared by 1 base and J by 8 bases, with 11 bases between. Germline V gene data show CDR1 as SNHLY and CDR2 as FYNNEI. This CDR3 is CASSEEGVGGYTF. CDR3 in DNA: TGTGCCAGCAGTGAAGAGGGGGTCGGAGGCTACACCTTC.

This clonotype was seen ten or more times. The chain carries TRBV6-5 and TRBJ2-2, with TRBD1 as a possible D gene (6 bases). Per germline, CDR1 MNHEY and CDR2 SVGAGI. The CDR3 contains 16 residues. The ends were cut back, 1 base at V and 4 bases at J, with 13 bases in the middle. The CDR3 DNA reads as TGTGCCAGCAGTTACTTCAGGACAGCAACCACCGGGGAGCTGTTTTTT. Amino acid sequence: CASSYFRTATTGELFF.

This clonotype was detected many times. The V and J genes are TRBV4-1 and TRBJ1-2, with a weak D call TRBD1 (5 bases). Trimming took 2 bases from V and 4 from J, leaving 8 bases between them. The CDR3 extends over 13 amino acids. Germline V gene sequence: CDR1 MGHRA, CDR2 YSYEKL. The CDR3 nucleotides read TGCGCCAGCAGCCAAATCGGGGCCTATGGCTACACCTTC. Amino acid sequence: CASSQIGAYGYTF.

Ten or more counts support this clonotype. V gene TRBV5-1 combines with J gene TRBJ1-4, with a possible D match to TRBD1 (5 bases). The V end lost 4 bases, the J end lost 3 bases, and 10 bases lay between the germline ends. Looked up from germline, CDR1 is SGHRS and CDR2 is YFSETQ. The CDR3 extends over 14 amino acids. The CDR3 DNA reads as TGCGCCAGCAGCACCCAGGGCCCTAATGAAAAACTGTTTTTT. Translating it yields CASSTQGPNEKLFF. Based on the CDR3 plus reference TRBV5-1 and TRBJ1-4, the full variable domain is KAGVTQTPRYLIKTRGQQVTLSCSPISGHRSVSWYQQTPGQGLQFLFEYFSETQRNKGNFPGRFSGRQFSNSRSEMNVSTLELGDSALYLCASSTQGPNEKLFFGSGTQLSVL.

This clonotype was counted a few times. The J gene is TRBJ1-2, the V gene TRBV30; 8 nucleotides line up with TRBD1. J gave up 9 bases and V 3 bases, and 15 bases lay outside the gene matches. The CDR3 totals 15 residues. Germline assignment: CDR1 GTSNPN and CDR2 SVGIG (reference sequence). The chain's CDR3 is CAWRSTDRVVRSYTF. The CDR3 coding sequence is TGTGCCTGGAGGAGCACGGACAGGGTGGTGAGGAGCTACACCTTC.

This clonotype was seen at least ten times. J is TRBJ2-1 and V is TRBV5-5; D is perhaps TRBD1 (6 bases). CDR1 is SGHKS, CDR2 YYEKEE, per germline (reference sequence). The V end lost 3 bases, the J end lost 8 bases, and 18 bases lay between the germline ends. This CDR3 is 15 amino acids long. CDR3 DNA: TGTGCCAGCAGCTCCGGACAGAGCGCTTGGTATGAGCAGTTCTTC. Its translation is CASSSGQSAWYEQFF.

This clonotype turned up a few times. The gene calls are TRBV7-2 and TRBJ2-7; weak D call: TRBD1 (5 bases). The ends were cut back, 3 bases at V and 0 bases at J, with 9 bases in the middle. Germline V gene sequence: CDR1 SGHTA, CDR2 FQGNSA. This CDR3 spans 14 amino acids. CDR3: CASSFRQRSYEQYF. DNA of the CDR3: TGTGCCAGCAGCTTTAGACAGCGCTCCTACGAGCAGTACTTC. Together with reference TRBV7-2 and TRBJ2-7, the CDR3 gives the full variable domain: GAGVSQSPSNKVTEKGKDVELRCDPISGHTALYWYRQSLGQGLEFLIYFQGNSAPDKSGLPSDRFSAERTGGSVSTLTIQRTQQEDSAVYLCASSFRQRSYEQYFGPGTRLTVT.

This clonotype was counted many times. This rearrangement joins TRBV27 to TRBJ2-1, with 8 bases matching TRBD2. The CDR3 has 13 residues. After removal of 4 bases from V and 8 bases from J, the junction contained 4 bases not matched to a gene. Germline values: CDR1 MNHEY, CDR2 SMNVEV (reference sequence). The CDR3 sequence: CASSSSGSDEQFF. CDR3 in DNA: TGTGCCAGCAGTTCGAGCGGGAGTGATGAGCAGTTCTTC.

J is TRBJ2-3 and V is TRBV19; D is possibly TRBD1 (6 bases). The CDR3 covers 16 residues. V was shortened by 4 bases and J by 1 base, with 15 bases between the two germline ends. The germline gives CDR1 LNHDA, CDR2 SQIVND (reference sequence). CDR3 protein: CASSKTTGSGTDTQYF. CDR3 in DNA: TGTGCCAGTAGTAAAACAACAGGGTCGGGCACAGATACGCAGTATTTT.

As for this clonotype: This could be a read error, since a much larger clone is one nucleotide away. This chain joins TRBV5-1 and TRBJ1-2; the match to TRBD1 covers 7 bases. This CDR3 has 13 residues. The germline V gene has CDR1 SGHRS and CDR2 YFSETQ. V was pared by 4 bases and J by 4 bases, with 4 bases of the junction left unmatched. The CDR3 bases are TGCGCCAGCAGCGCGTGGGACAGCTATGGCTACACCTTC. Translating gives CASSAWDSYGYTF.

Ten or more counts support this clonotype. V is TRBV7-8 and J is TRBJ1-5; 10 positions match TRBD1. With 5 bases clipped from V and 3 bases from J, the junction kept 10 bases outside the gene matches. Germline V gene lookup returns CDR1 SGHVS and CDR2 FQNEAQ. The CDR3 loop spans 17 amino acids. The CDR3 here is CASSPHRDRGPNQPQHF. CDR3 DNA: TGTGCCAGCAGCCCCCACCGGGACAGGGGCCCCAATCAGCCCCAGCATTTT.

The chain couples TRBV6-1 to TRBJ2-5, with 12 bases identical to TRBD2. The V gene end was trimmed by 5 bases and the J gene end by 4 bases; junction bases not matched to a gene: 5. Germline-derived CDR1 and CDR2 are MNHNS and SASEGT. The CDR3 loop spans 15 amino acids. CDR3 region: CASSRLLAGGETQYF. CDR3 bases: TGTGCCAGCAGTAGGTTACTAGCGGGAGGAGAGACCCAGTACTTC.

The J gene is TRBJ1-3, the V gene TRBV7-9; no clear D. The CDR3 has 13 residues. Deletions cut 5 bases from V and 4 bases from J, with 9 bases between. Germline V gene data show CDR1 as SEHNR and CDR2 as FQNEAQ (reference sequence). In DNA, the CDR3 is TGTGCCAGCAGCCCAATCCACGGAAACACCATATATTTT. This codes for CASSPIHGNTIYF.

This clonotype appeared many times. The chain recombines TRBV6-1 with TRBJ1-1; D remains ambiguous. The V end lost 5 bases, the J end lost 0 bases, and 10 bases lay between the germline ends. Germline lookup yields CDR1 MNHNS and CDR2 SASEGT. The CDR3 spans 14 residues. The CDR3 region is CASSQTSMNTEAFF. Written as DNA, the CDR3 is TGTGCCAGCAGTCAAACCTCCATGAACACTGAAGCTTTCTTT.

In regard to this clonotype: A much larger clonotype is one base distant, so this may be a read error. The chain couples TRBV6-1 to TRBJ2-2; the D is unclear. CDR1 and CDR2 (germline): MNHNS, SASEGT. The CDR3 is 16 amino acids. V lost 3 bases and J 0 bases, leaving 11 bases between the germline ends. DNA for the CDR3: TGTGCCAGCAGTGAGCTCAGGCTTACGAACACCGGGGAGCTGTTTTTT. It yields the protein CASSELRLTNTGELFF.

The sample holds many counts of this clonotype. CDR3 residues: CASSLPGLAGGPNTGELFF. The CDR3 region has the DNA TGTGCCAGCAGTTTACCCGGACTAGCGGGAGGGCCCAACACCGGGGAGCTGTTTTTT. The V call is TRBV28, the J call TRBJ2-2, with TRBD2 matching 15 bases. Germline CDR1 MDHEN, CDR2 SYDVKM. The CDR3 covers 19 residues. V dropped 2 bases and J dropped 2; count of bases not matched to a gene: 6.

Of note for this clonotype: An end of the junction does not agree with germline; a read error may underlie this. This chain joins TRBV5-8 and TRBJ1-1; maybe TRBD1 (5 bases). CDR1 is SGHTS, CDR2 YDEGEE, per germline. The CDR3 runs 16 residues. CDR3 nucleotides: TGTGCCAGCAGCTTGGCCGACGGCAGGAGCGGGTCCAAGGGGATCTTT. Translation: CASSLADGRSGSKGIF.

This sequence joins TRBV28 and TRBJ1-2; 7 bases line up with TRBD1. This CDR3 is 15 amino acids long. J lost 4 bases, V lost 6 bases, and 11 bases had no gene match. Looked up from germline, CDR1 is MDHEN and CDR2 is SYDVKM. The CDR3 DNA follows: TGTGCCAGCAGACCCCTCGACAGGGTGGGCTATGGCTACACCTTC. Protein: CASRPLDRVGYGYTF.

This clonotype has just a few counts. The gene calls are TRBV6-2 or TRBV6-3 and TRBJ2-1; 9 bases agree with TRBD2. After removal of 0 bases from V and 3 bases from J, the junction contained 9 bases not matched to a gene. The germline V gene encodes CDR1 MNHEY and CDR2 SVGEGT. There are 18 residues in the CDR3. For the CDR3, the DNA is TGTGCCAGCAGTTACTCTCCGACTAGCGGAGACCACTACAATGAGCAGTTCTTC. Translated, it gives CASSYSPTSGDHYNEQFF.

This clonotype appeared many times. The chain carries TRBV3-1 and TRBJ1-4, with TRBD1 matching over 7 bases. From germline, CDR1 is LGHDT and CDR2 YNNKEL (reference sequence). V lost 3 bases to trimming and J lost 14 bases; unmatched junction nucleotides: 12. CDR3 size: 14 residues. The CDR3 DNA is TGTGCCAGCAGCCACGACGACAGGGCCCTTTTCCTGTTTTTT. This encodes CASSHDDRALFLFF.

The chain employs TRBV18 and TRBJ1-4; 10 nucleotides align to TRBD1. The CDR3 totals 14 residues. Germline-derived CDR1 and CDR2 are KGHSH and LQKENI. The trim removed 6 bases at V and 8 bases at J, leaving 6 bases unmatched. CDR3 in amino acids: CASSPGQGGEKLFF. The DNA for the CDR3 is TGTGCCAGCTCCCCAGGACAGGGGGGAGAAAAACTGTTTTTT.

This clonotype was detected many times. The gene calls are TRBV29-1 and TRBJ2-7; D is perhaps TRBD2 (7 bases). Germline lookup yields CDR1 SQVTM and CDR2 ANQGSEA. This CDR3 has 14 residues. The V and J ends lost 3 bases and 3 bases respectively, with 15 bases between them. The CDR3: CSVEGGGSSYEQYF. The DNA of the CDR3 is TGCAGCGTTGAGGGGGGCGGGAGTAGCTACGAGCAGTACTTC.

The chain employs TRBV10-1 and TRBJ2-2; TRBD1 matches 9 bases. The ends lost 4 bases at V and 6 bases at J; junction bases unmatched: 6. This CDR3 has 15 amino acids. Germline CDR1 WNHNN, CDR2 SYGVQD (reference sequence). The DNA for the CDR3 is TGCGCCAGCAGTGGGGACAGGGATGAGGCCGGGGAGCTGTTTTTT. Encoded protein: CASSGDRDEAGELFF.

This clonotype was found many times. V is TRBV20-1 and J is TRBJ1-2; D is uncertain. Germline-derived CDR1 and CDR2 are DFQATT and SNEGSKA (reference sequence). The CDR3 extends over 13 amino acids. Trimming left V 6 bases short and J 0 bases short, with 11 bases between. The CDR3, as DNA: TGCAGTGCCTCGACACCCGCTAACTATGGCTACACCTTC. This translates into CSASTPANYGYTF.

V is TRBV19 and J is TRBJ1-2, with a weak D call TRBD1 (6 bases). Per germline, CDR1 LNHDA and CDR2 SQIVND (reference sequence). This CDR3 comprises 15 residues. The germline V and J ends were trimmed by 2 bases and 5 bases, with 15 bases remaining between them. The DNA for the CDR3 is TGTGCCAGTAGTATATCTGCGGGGGCCCTATATGGCTACACCTTC. It codes for CASSISAGALYGYTF.

The V gene is TRBV20-1, the J gene TRBJ2-1; TRBD2 agrees at 15 bases. Per germline, CDR1 DFQATT and CDR2 SNEGSKA (reference sequence). The CDR3 contains 20 residues. The V segment lost 0 bases and the J segment 0 bases; nucleotides outside the gene matches: 9. The CDR3 nucleotides are TGCAGTGCTAGAGATTTTACCGGGACTAGCGGGGGGAGCTCCTACAATGAGCAGTTCTTC. Translating it yields CSARDFTGTSGGSSYNEQFF.